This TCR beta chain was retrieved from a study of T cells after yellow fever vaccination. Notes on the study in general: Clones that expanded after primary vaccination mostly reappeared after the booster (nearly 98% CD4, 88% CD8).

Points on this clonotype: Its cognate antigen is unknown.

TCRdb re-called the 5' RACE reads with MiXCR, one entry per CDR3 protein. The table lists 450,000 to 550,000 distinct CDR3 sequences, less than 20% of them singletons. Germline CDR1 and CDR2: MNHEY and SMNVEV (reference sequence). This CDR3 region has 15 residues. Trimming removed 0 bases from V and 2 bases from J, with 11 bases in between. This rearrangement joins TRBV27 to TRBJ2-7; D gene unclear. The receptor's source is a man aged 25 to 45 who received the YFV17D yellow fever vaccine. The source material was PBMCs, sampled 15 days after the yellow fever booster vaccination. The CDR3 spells CASSLSRKGPYEQYF. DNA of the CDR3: TGTGCCAGCAGTTTATCTCGAAAGGGCCCCTACGAGCAGTACTTC.